Listed here are 31 T cell receptor beta chains from one sample, sequenced in a study of response to subunit inactivated influenza vaccine. MiXCR, applied by TCRdb to the RT-PCR reads, yields one record per CDR3 protein. The table includes a few hundred thousand distinct CDR3 sequences, about 11% detected once. These records were also assigned to another study, of T cells expressing NK-cell markers. That work adds: Beta-chain TCR cDNA was generated via 5'RACE template switching with UMIs.

Sample: PBMCs from blood, taken on the day of vaccination. These receptors were taken from a man aged 45 to 65 who received an inactivated influenza vaccine.

This clonotype was detected only a few times. The V call is TRBV28, the J call TRBJ2-7, with 7 nucleotides matching TRBD1. The CDR3 is 14 residues long. The V segment lost 2 bases and the J segment 6 bases; nucleotides outside the gene matches: 7. Germline assignment: CDR1 MDHEN and CDR2 SYDVKM. The CDR3, as DNA: TGTGCCAGCAGTTTAGTAGGGGGCGCCGCCGAGCAGTACTTC. It is translated as CASSLVGGAAEQYF.

This clonotype was observed many times. The chain couples TRBV6-2 or TRBV6-3 to TRBJ2-1, with TRBD2 matching 13 bases. CDR3 length: 17 residues. Germline V CDR1 and CDR2: MNHEY, SVGEGT. The J segment lost 3 bases and the V segment lost 3 bases, leaving 5 bases of the junction unmatched. The CDR3 DNA reads TGTGCCAGCAGTTATTTTACTAGCGGGAGGGGCTACAATGAGCAGTTCTTC. It codes for CASSYFTSGRGYNEQFF.

This clonotype was picked up many times. This rearrangement joins TRBV14 to TRBJ2-3, with D hard to call. Deletions cut 0 bases from V and 6 bases from J, with 13 bases between. The CDR3 sequence is 15 residues long. Per the germline V gene, CDR1 is SGHDN and CDR2 is FVKESK. The CDR3 is CASSQDRKPRDTQYF. The CDR3 nucleotides are TGTGCCAGCAGCCAAGATCGCAAGCCTCGGGATACGCAGTATTTT.

Only a few counts were recorded for this clonotype. This chain's CDR3 is CASRPGLGGSGELFF. The CDR3 DNA reads TGTGCCAGCAGGCCGGGACTAGGGGGCTCCGGGGAGCTGTTTTTT. The rearrangement links TRBV27 to TRBJ2-2; possible D gene TRBD2, 8 bases. Germline V gene lookup returns CDR1 MNHEY and CDR2 SMNVEV (reference sequence). V was clipped by 6 bases and J by 6 bases, with 17 bases between them. CDR3 size: 15 residues.

CDR3 sequence reads: CASSSSGRVYNEQFF. CDR3 bases: TGTGCCAGCAGCAGTAGCGGGAGGGTCTACAATGAGCAGTTCTTC. The chain links TRBV7-9 to TRBJ2-1, with 11 bases fitting TRBD2. Trimming at V came to 5 bases and at J to 3 bases, leaving 3 bases not matched to a gene. CDR1 is SEHNR and CDR2 is FQNEAQ in the germline V gene (reference sequence). The CDR3 totals 15 residues.

This clonotype was counted ten times or more. The genes are TRBV6-5 and TRBJ1-1; TRBD1 might be the D (5 bases). The V gene lost 3 bases and the J gene lost 4 bases, with 18 bases spanning the gap. Germline V gene lookup returns CDR1 MNHEY and CDR2 SVGAGI. The CDR3 sequence is 16 residues long. CDR3 residues: CASSYGQKTRATEAFF. CDR3 bases: TGTGCCAGCAGTTATGGTCAGAAAACCAGGGCCACTGAAGCTTTCTTT.

This clonotype was counted a few times. The genes are TRBV5-1 and TRBJ2-7; TRBD1 agrees at 12 bases. The length of the CDR3 is 14 residues. CDR1 and CDR2 (germline): SGHRS, YFSETQ. Germline trimming cut 2 bases from V and 7 bases from J; bases unmatched to any gene: 4. The CDR3 DNA follows: TGCGCCAGCAGCTTCGGGACAGGGGGCCGGGAGCAGTACTTC. Residues: CASSFGTGGREQYF.

This clonotype was observed at least ten times. V is TRBV18 and J is TRBJ1-5; tentative D call: TRBD1 (5 bases). This CDR3 region has 15 residues. Per germline, CDR1 KGHSH and CDR2 LQKENI. V was clipped by 4 bases and J by 3 bases, with 13 bases between them. The DNA of the CDR3 is TGTGCCAGCTCACTGAATGCCGGGGCCAATCAGCCCCAGCATTTT. It translates to CASSLNAGANQPQHF.

V and J are TRBV7-9 and TRBJ1-1; maybe TRBD1 (6 bases). The CDR3 has 16 amino acids. Germline V gene lookup returns CDR1 SEHNR and CDR2 FQNEAQ (reference sequence). The V and J ends lost 3 bases and 0 bases respectively, with 14 bases between them. CDR3: CASSLGGGGMNTEAFF. The CDR3 DNA reads TGTGCCAGCAGCTTGGGGGGAGGGGGGATGAACACTGAAGCTTTCTTT.

The table lists this clonotype with many counts. The chain recombines TRBV7-6 with TRBJ2-1; 8 bases fit TRBD2. After removal of 5 bases from V and 5 bases from J, the junction contained 8 bases not matched to a gene. Germline CDR1 is SGHVS and CDR2 is FNYEAQ. The CDR3 spans 15 residues. The CDR3 DNA sequence: TGTGCCAGCAGCGAGGTAGCGGGGAACCACAATGAGCAGTTCTTC. It translates to CASSEVAGNHNEQFF.

This clonotype was observed many times. The chain employs TRBV20-1 and TRBJ1-2; perhaps TRBD1 as D (5 bases). This CDR3 spans 13 amino acids. Germline CDR1 and CDR2: DFQATT and SNEGSKA (reference sequence). V was shortened by 8 bases and J by 4 bases, with 17 bases between the two germline ends. CDR3 in DNA: TGCAGTCCTGTCCAACAGGAACCCTATGGCTACACCTTC. Amino acids: CSPVQQEPYGYTF.

This chain connects TRBV7-2 to TRBJ1-5, with a weak D call TRBD1 (5 bases). Germline-derived CDR1 and CDR2 are SGHTA and FQGNSA. The V end was cut by 5 bases, the J end by 3 bases, with 14 bases between. The CDR3 contains 15 residues. The CDR3 spells CASSHYTGDNQPQHF. CDR3 coding DNA: TGTGCCAGCAGCCACTACACAGGCGACAATCAGCCCCAGCATTTT.

V is TRBV7-2 and J is TRBJ2-2; D is perhaps TRBD2 (6 bases). Trimming took 8 bases from V and 5 from J, leaving 9 bases between them. Germline V CDR1 and CDR2: SGHTA, FQGNSA. This CDR3 spans 12 amino acids. CDR3 DNA: TGTGCCAGCGCTCGGGGGACCGGGGAGCTGTTTTTT. As protein: CASARGTGELFF.

This clonotype was picked up a small number of times. The V gene is TRBV2, the J gene TRBJ2-7; 9 positions agree with TRBD1. CDR1 is SNHLY, CDR2 FYNNEI, per germline. V shed 6 bases, J shed 5 bases, and the junction held 8 bases outside the gene matches. The CDR3 has 14 amino acids. The CDR3 sequence is CASRGGTGRNEQYF. The CDR3, as DNA: TGTGCCAGCAGGGGAGGGACAGGGCGGAACGAGCAGTACTTC.

J is TRBJ2-7 and V is TRBV5-1, with 8 bases fitting TRBD1. There are 17 residues in the CDR3. The V gene end was trimmed by 0 bases and the J gene end by 1 base; junction bases not matched to a gene: 9. In germline, CDR1 is SGHRS, CDR2 YFSETQ. CDR3 in amino acids: CASSLATGDYISYEQYF. CDR3 DNA sequence: TGCGCCAGCAGCTTGGCGACAGGGGATTATATATCCTACGAGCAGTACTTC.

This clonotype was seen a few times. V usage is TRBV28 and J usage is TRBJ1-1; D not resolved. With 4 bases removed from V and 0 bases from J, the gap between germline ends came to 9 bases. The CDR3 has 14 residues. Germline-derived CDR1 and CDR2 are MDHEN and SYDVKM. The DNA for the CDR3 is TGTGCCAGCAGTTCCGACATTCTGAACACTGAAGCTTTCTTT. Amino acid sequence: CASSSDILNTEAFF.

The gene calls are TRBV4-2 and TRBJ2-7; 12 positions agree with TRBD2. Germline values: CDR1 LGHNA, CDR2 YNFKEQ. The ends lost 8 bases at V and 7 bases at J; junction bases unmatched: 9. This CDR3 is 14 amino acids long. The CDR3 nucleotides are TGTGCCAGCGGGCTAGCGGGGGGGCCGCAAGAGCAGTACTTC. Translation gives CASGLAGGPQEQYF.

At least ten counts were recorded for this clonotype. This rearrangement joins TRBV29-1 to TRBJ2-1, with TRBD1 identical over 9 bases. The V and J ends lost 4 bases and 14 bases, in that order; junction bases with no gene match: 6. The CDR3 totals 11 residues. Germline values: CDR1 SQVTM, CDR2 ANQGSEA. The CDR3 DNA reads TGCAGCGTTGTAGGGGACAGGGTAGAGTTCTTC. Amino acids: CSVVGDRVEFF.

This clonotype was recorded many times. The chain recombines TRBV12-3 or TRBV12-4 with TRBJ2-5, with TRBD1 as a possible D gene (5 bases). Deletions cut 6 bases from V and 2 bases from J, with 10 bases between. The CDR3 loop spans 13 amino acids. CDR3 nucleotides: TGTGCCAGCAGACCGACAGAACAAGAGACCCAGTACTTC. Residues: CASRPTEQETQYF.

This clonotype was found many times. In nucleotides, the CDR3 is TGTGCCACCAGTGAATTCTGGGAAGAGACCCAGTACTTC. Its protein product is CATSEFWEETQYF. J is TRBJ2-5 and V is TRBV24-1, with D unclear. CDR3 length: 13 residues. Germline assignment: CDR1 KGHDR and CDR2 SFDVKD. The germline V and J ends were trimmed by 4 bases and 3 bases, with 8 bases remaining between them.

A few counts support this clonotype. The gene calls are TRBV4-2 and TRBJ2-2; no definite D call. The CDR3 consists of 14 residues. Looked up from germline, CDR1 is LGHNA and CDR2 is YNFKEQ. V was pared by 1 base and J by 3 bases, with 6 bases between. The CDR3 coding sequence is TGTGCCAGCAGCCAAGTTTCGGACACCGGGGAGCTGTTTTTT. Translation: CASSQVSDTGELFF.

The chain employs TRBV5-1 and TRBJ2-5; possibly TRBD1 for D (6 bases). The CDR3 length is 14 residues. Germline assignment: CDR1 SGHRS and CDR2 YFSETQ. V was shortened by 5 bases and J by 2 bases, with 13 bases between the two germline ends. The CDR3 DNA sequence: TGCGCCAGCAGTTTAGGGGGTAAACAAGAGACCCAGTACTTC. This translates into CASSLGGKQETQYF.

The V and J genes are TRBV29-1 and TRBJ2-1; D gene unclear. The germline CDR1 and CDR2 sequences are SQVTM and ANQGSEA. This CDR3 comprises 14 residues. The V end was cut by 0 bases, the J end by 7 bases, with 13 bases between. The CDR3 protein is CSVEDGRGVNEQFF. The CDR3, as DNA: TGCAGCGTTGAAGATGGGCGAGGTGTGAATGAGCAGTTCTTC.

In this sample, this clonotype turned up a few times. The chain employs TRBV12-3 or TRBV12-4 and TRBJ2-1; the match to TRBD2 covers 9 bases. Trimming took 7 bases from V and 4 from J; bases not matched to a gene: 5. The CDR3 has 14 amino acids. CDR3 residues: CASTLGLAYNEQFF. CDR3 bases: TGTGCCAGCACCTTGGGACTAGCTTACAATGAGCAGTTCTTC.

This clonotype was seen a handful of times. V usage is TRBV20-1 and J usage is TRBJ1-2, with 8 nucleotides matching TRBD1. The CDR3 runs 15 residues. Trimming removed 0 bases from V and 5 bases from J; junction bases left unmatched: 8. The germline gives CDR1 DFQATT, CDR2 SNEGSKA (reference sequence). The DNA of the CDR3 is TGCAGTGCTAGAGATCGGTCGACAGGGGATTATGGCTACACCTTC. This gives the protein CSARDRSTGDYGYTF.

This clonotype was picked up a small number of times. This chain joins TRBV12-3 or TRBV12-4 and TRBJ2-7; no definite D call. With 6 bases removed from V and 6 bases from J, the gap between germline ends came to 24 bases. The CDR3 is 16 amino acids. This CDR3 reads CASSYGWEVESVEQYF. DNA of the CDR3: TGTGCCAGCAGCTATGGCTGGGAAGTGGAGAGCGTCGAGCAGTACTTC.

The chain links TRBV7-2 to TRBJ2-7; 11 bases are shared with TRBD2. The CDR3 spans 15 residues. Germline assignment: CDR1 SGHTA and CDR2 FQGNSA. V shed 5 bases and J 3 bases; nucleotides not matched to a gene: 6. The DNA of the CDR3 is TGTGCCAGCAGCGAGTTTAGCGGGGGGGACTACGAGCAGTACTTC. Translating gives CASSEFSGGDYEQYF.

This clonotype turned up a few times. This chain connects TRBV30 to TRBJ2-5; D ambiguous. Germline assignment: CDR1 GTSNPN and CDR2 SVGIG (reference sequence). V was clipped by 5 bases and J by 0 bases, with 13 bases between them. This CDR3 spans 14 amino acids. CDR3 sequence: CAWVSPLYQETQYF. The CDR3 DNA reads TGTGCCTGGGTATCTCCGCTGTACCAAGAGACCCAGTACTTC.

This clonotype came up a few times. This chain links TRBV5-5 with TRBJ2-7; 7 positions match TRBD1. Trimming removed 3 bases from V and 4 bases from J; junction bases left unmatched: 7. Germline-derived CDR1 and CDR2 are SGHKS and YYEKEE (reference sequence). CDR3 length equals 14 residues. CDR3 DNA sequence: TGTGCCAGCAGCTACGAAGCACAGGGGTACGAGCAGTACTTC. Translation gives CASSYEAQGYEQYF.

This chain uses TRBV18 with TRBJ2-3; 8 nucleotides align to TRBD1. V shed 6 bases and J 3 bases; nucleotides not matched to a gene: 23. The germline V gene encodes CDR1 KGHSH and CDR2 LQKENI. This CDR3 is 20 amino acids long. CDR3 bases: TGTGCCAGCTCTAAACGGGGACAGGTAGTCCGGGGTGTCTCGACAGATACGCAGTATTTT. Amino acid sequence: CASSKRGQVVRGVSTDTQYF.

This clonotype appeared once. The J gene is TRBJ2-4, the V gene TRBV2; D possibly corresponds to TRBD2 (5 bases). CDR1 SNHLY and CDR2 FYNNEI come from the germline V gene. The CDR3 length is 18 residues. The CDR3 is CTFCPGLVGVGTKNIQYF. CDR3 DNA: TGTACCTTCTGCCCGGGATTGGTTGGAGTTGGAACCAAAAACATTCAGTACTTC. Variable domain in full (rest from reference TRBV2 and TRBJ2-4): EPEVTQTPSHQVTQMGQEVILRCVPISNHLYFYWYRQILGQKVEFLVSFYNNEISEKSEIFDDQFSVERPDGSNFTLKIRSTKLEDSAMYFCTFCPGLVGVGTKNIQYFGAGTRLSVL.